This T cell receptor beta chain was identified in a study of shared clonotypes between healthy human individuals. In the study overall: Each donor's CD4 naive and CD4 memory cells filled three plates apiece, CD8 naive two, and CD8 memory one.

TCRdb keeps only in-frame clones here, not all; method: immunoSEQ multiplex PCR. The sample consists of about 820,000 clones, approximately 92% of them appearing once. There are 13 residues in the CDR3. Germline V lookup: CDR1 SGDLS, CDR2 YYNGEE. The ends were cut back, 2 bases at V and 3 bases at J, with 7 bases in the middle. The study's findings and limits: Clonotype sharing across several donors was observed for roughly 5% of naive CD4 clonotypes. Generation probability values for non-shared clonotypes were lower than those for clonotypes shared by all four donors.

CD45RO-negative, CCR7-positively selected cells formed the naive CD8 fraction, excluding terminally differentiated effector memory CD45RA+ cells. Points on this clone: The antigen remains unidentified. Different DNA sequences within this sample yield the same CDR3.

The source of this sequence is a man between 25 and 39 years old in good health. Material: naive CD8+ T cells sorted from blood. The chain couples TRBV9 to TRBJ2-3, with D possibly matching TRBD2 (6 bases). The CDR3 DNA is TGTGCCAGCAGCGTGGAGGGGACAGATACGCAGTATTTT. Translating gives CASSVEGTDTQYF.